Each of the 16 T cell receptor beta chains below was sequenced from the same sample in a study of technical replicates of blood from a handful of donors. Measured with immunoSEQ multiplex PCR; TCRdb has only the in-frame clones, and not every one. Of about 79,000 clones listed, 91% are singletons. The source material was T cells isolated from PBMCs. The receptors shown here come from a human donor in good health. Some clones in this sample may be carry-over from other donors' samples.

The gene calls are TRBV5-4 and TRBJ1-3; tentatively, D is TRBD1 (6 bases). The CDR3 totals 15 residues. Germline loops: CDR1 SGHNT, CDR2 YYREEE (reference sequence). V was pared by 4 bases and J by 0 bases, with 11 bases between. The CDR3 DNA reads TGTGCCAGCAGCGCCGGACAGAACTCTGGAAACACCATATATTTT. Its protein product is CASSAGQNSGNTIYF.

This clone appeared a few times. The CDR3 loop is CASRGLAGGQETQYF. CDR3 DNA sequence: TGTGCCAGCAGGGGCCTAGCGGGAGGGCAAGAGACCCAGTACTTC. This chain uses TRBV6-5 with TRBJ2-5; 12 bases fit TRBD2. CDR3 size: 15 residues. Germline CDR1 is MNHEY and CDR2 is SVGAGI. Trimming cost V 6 bases and J 2 bases; bases outside gene matches: 4.

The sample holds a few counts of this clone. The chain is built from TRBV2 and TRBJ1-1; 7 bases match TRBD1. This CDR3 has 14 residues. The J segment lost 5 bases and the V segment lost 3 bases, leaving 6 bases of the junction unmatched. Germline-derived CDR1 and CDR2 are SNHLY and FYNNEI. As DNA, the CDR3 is TGTGCCAGCAGTGAGATCAGGGGGGATACTGAAGCTTTCTTT. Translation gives CASSEIRGDTEAFF.

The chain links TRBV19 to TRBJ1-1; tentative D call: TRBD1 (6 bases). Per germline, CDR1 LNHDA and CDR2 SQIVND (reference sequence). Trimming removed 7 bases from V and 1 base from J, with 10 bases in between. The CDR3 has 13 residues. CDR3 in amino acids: CASTRTANTEAFF. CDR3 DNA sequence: TGTGCCAGTACTCGGACAGCGAACACTGAAGCTTTCTTT. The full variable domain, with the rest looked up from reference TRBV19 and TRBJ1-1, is DGGITQSPKYLFRKEGQNVTLSCEQNLNHDAMYWYRQDPGQGLRLIYYSQIVNDFQKGDIAEGYSVSREKKESFPLTVTSAQKNPTAFYLCASTRTANTEAFFGQGTRLTVV.

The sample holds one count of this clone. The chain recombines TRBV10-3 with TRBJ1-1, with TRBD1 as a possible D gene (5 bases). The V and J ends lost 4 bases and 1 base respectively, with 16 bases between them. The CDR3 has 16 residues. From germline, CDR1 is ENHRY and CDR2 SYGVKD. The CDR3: CAISGKSRAKNTEAFF. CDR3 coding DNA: TGTGCCATCAGTGGAAAAAGCAGGGCAAAGAACACTGAAGCTTTCTTT.

In DNA form, the CDR3 reads TGTGCCAGCAGGACAGGGCAAAAGAAGGAGACCCAGTACTTC. Its protein product is CASRTGQKKETQYF. The chain employs TRBV7-2 and TRBJ2-5; 7 bases line up with TRBD1. The CDR3 covers 14 residues. CDR1 and CDR2 (germline): SGHTA, FQGNSA. With V trimmed by 6 bases and J by 5 bases, 9 bases remained unmatched.

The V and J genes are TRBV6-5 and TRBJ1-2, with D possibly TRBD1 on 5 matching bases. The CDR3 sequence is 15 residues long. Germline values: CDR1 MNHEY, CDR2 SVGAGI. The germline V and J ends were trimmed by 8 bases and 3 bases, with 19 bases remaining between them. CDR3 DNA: TGTGCCAGCTCCCCGTCGATGGACATGGACTATGGCTACACCTTC. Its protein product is CASSPSMDMDYGYTF.

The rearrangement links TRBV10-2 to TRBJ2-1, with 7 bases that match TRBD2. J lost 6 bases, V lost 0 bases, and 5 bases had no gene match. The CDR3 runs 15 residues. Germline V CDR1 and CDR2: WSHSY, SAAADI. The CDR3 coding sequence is TGCGCCAGCAGTGAGTCAACTCTAGCGGTCAATGAGCAGTTCTTC. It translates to CASSESTLAVNEQFF.

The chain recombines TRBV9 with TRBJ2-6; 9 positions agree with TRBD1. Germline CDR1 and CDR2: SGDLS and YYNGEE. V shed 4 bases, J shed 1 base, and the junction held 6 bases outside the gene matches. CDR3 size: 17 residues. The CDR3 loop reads CASSLTGGLSGANVLTF. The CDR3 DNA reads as TGTGCCAGCAGCCTGACAGGGGGACTTTCTGGGGCCAACGTCCTGACTTTC.

Here the CDR3 reads CASSLTLAPSYNEQFF. The CDR3, as DNA: TGTGCCAGCAGTTTAACGTTAGCGCCTTCCTACAATGAGCAGTTCTTC. The chain is built from TRBV28 and TRBJ2-1; tentatively, D is TRBD2 (5 bases). V was pared by 2 bases and J by 1 base, with 12 bases between. This CDR3 spans 16 amino acids. In germline, CDR1 is MDHEN, CDR2 SYDVKM.

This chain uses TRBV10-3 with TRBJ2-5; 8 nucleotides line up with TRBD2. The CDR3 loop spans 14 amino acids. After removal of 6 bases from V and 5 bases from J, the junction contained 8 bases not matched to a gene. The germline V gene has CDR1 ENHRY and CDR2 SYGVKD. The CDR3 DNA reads TGTGCCATCAGGAGCGGGGGAGTCCGGGAGACCCAGTACTTC. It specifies CAIRSGGVRETQYF.

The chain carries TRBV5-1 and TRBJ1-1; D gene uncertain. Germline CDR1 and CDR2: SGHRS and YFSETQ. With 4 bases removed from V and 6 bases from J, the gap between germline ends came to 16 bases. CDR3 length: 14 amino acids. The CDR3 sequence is CASSQAVYPPEAFF. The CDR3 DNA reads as TGCGCCAGCAGCCAGGCCGTCTACCCACCTGAAGCTTTCTTT.

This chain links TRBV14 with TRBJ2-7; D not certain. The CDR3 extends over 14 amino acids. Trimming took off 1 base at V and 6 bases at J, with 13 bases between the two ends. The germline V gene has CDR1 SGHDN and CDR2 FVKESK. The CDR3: CASSQVLMWAEQYF. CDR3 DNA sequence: TGTGCCAGCAGCCAAGTTCTTATGTGGGCCGAGCAGTACTTC.

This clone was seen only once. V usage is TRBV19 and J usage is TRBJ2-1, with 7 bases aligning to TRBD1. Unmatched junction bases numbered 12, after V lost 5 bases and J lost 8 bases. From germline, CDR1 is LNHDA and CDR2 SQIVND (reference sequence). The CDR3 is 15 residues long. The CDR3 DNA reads TGTGCCAGTAGTGCAAACAGGGGATCGTCTGATGAGCAGTTCTTC. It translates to CASSANRGSSDEQFF.

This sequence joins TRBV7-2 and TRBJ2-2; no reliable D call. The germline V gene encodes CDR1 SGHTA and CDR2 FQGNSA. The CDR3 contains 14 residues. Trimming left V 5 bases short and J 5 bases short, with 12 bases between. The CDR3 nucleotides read TGTGCCAGCAGCCCCACCGCGAGGACCGGGGAGCTGTTTTTT. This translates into CASSPTARTGELFF.

Here the CDR3 reads CASSTGVDGNTIYF. Here the CDR3 DNA reads TGTGCCAGCAGTACAGGGGTTGATGGAAACACCATATATTTT. V usage is TRBV6-1 and J usage is TRBJ1-3; 7 nucleotides match TRBD1. This CDR3 spans 14 amino acids. After removal of 5 bases from V and 3 bases from J, the junction contained 4 bases not matched to a gene. CDR1 is MNHNS, CDR2 SASEGT, per germline.